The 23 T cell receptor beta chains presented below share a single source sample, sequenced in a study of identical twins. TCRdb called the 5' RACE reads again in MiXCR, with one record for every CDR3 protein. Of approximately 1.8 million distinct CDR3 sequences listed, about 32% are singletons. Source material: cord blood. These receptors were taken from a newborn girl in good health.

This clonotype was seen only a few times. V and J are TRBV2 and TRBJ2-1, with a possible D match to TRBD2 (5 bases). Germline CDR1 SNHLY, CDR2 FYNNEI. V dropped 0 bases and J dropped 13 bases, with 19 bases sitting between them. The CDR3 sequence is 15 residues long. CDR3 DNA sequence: TGTGCCAGCAGTGAAGCGCTTCTCAGAACTAGACAACAGTTCTTC. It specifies CASSEALLRTRQQFF.

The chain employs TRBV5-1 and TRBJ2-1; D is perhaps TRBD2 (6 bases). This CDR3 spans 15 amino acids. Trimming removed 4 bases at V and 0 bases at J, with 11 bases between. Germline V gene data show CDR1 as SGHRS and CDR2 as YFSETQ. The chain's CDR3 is CASSMGLDSYNEQFF. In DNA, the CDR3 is TGCGCCAGCAGCATGGGACTCGACTCCTACAATGAGCAGTTCTTC.

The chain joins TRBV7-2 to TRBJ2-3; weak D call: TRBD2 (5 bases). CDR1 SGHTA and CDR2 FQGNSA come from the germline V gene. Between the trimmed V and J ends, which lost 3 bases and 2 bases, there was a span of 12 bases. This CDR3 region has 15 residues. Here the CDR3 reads CASSFQRSDTDTQYF. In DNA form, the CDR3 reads TGTGCCAGCAGCTTCCAGCGGTCTGACACAGATACGCAGTATTTT.

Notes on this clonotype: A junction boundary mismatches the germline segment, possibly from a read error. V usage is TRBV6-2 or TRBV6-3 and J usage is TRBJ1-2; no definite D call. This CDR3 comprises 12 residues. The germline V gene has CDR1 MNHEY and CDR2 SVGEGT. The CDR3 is CASSYPSYGNTF. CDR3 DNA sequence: TGTGCCAGCAGTTACCCAAGCTATGGCAACACCTTC.

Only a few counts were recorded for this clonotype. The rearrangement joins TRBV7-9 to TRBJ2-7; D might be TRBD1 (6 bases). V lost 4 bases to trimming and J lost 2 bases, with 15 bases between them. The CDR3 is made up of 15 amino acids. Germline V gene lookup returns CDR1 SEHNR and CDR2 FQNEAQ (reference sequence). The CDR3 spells CASSSLDRRPYEQYF. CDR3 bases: TGTGCCAGCAGCTCCCTTGACAGGCGCCCCTACGAGCAGTACTTC.

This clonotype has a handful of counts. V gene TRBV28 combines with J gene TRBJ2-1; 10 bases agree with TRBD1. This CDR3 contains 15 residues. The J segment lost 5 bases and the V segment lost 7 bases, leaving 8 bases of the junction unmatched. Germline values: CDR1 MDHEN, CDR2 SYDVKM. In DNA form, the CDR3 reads TGTGCCAGCACCACGGACAGGGGGATTGACAATGAGCAGTTCTTC. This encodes CASTTDRGIDNEQFF.

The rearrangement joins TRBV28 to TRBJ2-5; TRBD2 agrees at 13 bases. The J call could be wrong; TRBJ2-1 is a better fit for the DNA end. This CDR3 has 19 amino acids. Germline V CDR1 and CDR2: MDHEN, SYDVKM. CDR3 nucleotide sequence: TGTGCCAGCAGTTTGACAGGCCGACTAGCGGGAGGCTACCAAGAGACCCAGTTCTTC. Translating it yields CASSLTGRLAGGYQETQFF.

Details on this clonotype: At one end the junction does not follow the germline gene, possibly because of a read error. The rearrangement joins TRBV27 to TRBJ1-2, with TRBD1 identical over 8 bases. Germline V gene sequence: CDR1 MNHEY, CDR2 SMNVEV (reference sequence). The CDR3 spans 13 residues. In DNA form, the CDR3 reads TGTGCCAGCAGACCTGGACAGGGCTATGACTACACCTTC. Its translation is CASRPGQGYDYTF.

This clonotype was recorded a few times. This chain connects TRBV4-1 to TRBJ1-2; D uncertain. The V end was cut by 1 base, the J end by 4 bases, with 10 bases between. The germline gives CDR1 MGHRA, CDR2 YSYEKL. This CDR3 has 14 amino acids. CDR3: CASSQVSGVYGYTF. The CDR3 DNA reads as TGCGCCAGCAGCCAAGTGTCCGGAGTCTATGGCTACACCTTC.

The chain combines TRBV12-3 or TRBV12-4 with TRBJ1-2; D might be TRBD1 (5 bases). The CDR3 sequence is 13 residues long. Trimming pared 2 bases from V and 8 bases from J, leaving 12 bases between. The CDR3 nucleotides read TGTGCCAGCAGTTTAAGGCAGGGTAGAGGCTACACCTTC. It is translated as CASSLRQGRGYTF.

This CDR3 is CASSFRVPYKQYF. CDR3 sequence (DNA): TGTGCCAGCAGTTTTAGGGTCCCCTACAAGCAGTACTTC. The V call is TRBV28, the J call TRBJ2-4, with D unresolved. The CDR3 contains 13 residues. Trimming took off 3 bases at V and 13 bases at J, with 16 bases between the two ends. Per germline, CDR1 MDHEN and CDR2 SYDVKM.

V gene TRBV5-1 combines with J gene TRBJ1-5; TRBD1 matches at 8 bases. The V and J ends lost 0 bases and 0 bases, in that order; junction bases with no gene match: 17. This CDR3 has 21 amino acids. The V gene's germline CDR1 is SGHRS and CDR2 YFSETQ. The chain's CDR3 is CASSLEAGTGFSFYSNQPQHF. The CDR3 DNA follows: TGCGCCAGCAGCTTGGAGGCTGGGACAGGCTTCTCGTTTTATAGCAATCAGCCCCAGCATTTT.

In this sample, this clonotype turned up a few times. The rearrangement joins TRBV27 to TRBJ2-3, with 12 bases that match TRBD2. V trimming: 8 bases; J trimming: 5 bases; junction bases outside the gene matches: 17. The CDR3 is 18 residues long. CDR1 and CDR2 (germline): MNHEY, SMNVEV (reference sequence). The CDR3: CASAGTGPRLAGVDTQYF. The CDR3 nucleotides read TGTGCCAGCGCGGGGACAGGGCCTAGACTAGCGGGAGTAGATACGCAGTATTTT.

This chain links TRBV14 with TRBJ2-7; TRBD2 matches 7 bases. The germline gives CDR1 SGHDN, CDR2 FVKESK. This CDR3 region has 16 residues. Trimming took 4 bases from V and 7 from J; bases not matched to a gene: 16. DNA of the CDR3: TGTGCCAGCAGCCGGGACGGGGGGAGCTCCTACAATGAGCAGTACTTC. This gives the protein CASSRDGGSSYNEQYF.

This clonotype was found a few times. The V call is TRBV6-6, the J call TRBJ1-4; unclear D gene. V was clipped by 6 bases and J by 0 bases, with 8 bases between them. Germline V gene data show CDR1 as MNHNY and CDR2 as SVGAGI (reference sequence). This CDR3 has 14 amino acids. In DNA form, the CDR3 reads TGTGCCAGCAGAAACGGTGCAACTAATGAAAAACTGTTTTTT. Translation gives CASRNGATNEKLFF.

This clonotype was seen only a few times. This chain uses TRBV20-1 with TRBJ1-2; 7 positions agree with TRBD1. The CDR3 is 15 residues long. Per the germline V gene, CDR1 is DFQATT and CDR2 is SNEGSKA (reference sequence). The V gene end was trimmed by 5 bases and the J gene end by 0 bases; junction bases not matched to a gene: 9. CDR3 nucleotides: TGCAGTGCTCCTACAGGGGCAGGCTCTAACTATGGCTACACCTTC. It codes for CSAPTGAGSNYGYTF.

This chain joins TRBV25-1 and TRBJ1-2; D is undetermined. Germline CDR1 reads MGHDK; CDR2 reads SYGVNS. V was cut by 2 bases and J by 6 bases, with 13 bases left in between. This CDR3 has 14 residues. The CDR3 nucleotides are TGTGCCAGCAGTGAAGCCCGGGCAGTGAATGGCTACACCTTC. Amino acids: CASSEARAVNGYTF.

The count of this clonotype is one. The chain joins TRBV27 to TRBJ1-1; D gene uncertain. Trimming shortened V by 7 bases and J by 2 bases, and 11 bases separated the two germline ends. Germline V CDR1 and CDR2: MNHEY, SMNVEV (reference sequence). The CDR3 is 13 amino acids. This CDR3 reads CASKGEINTEAFF. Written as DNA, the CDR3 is TGTGCCAGCAAGGGAGAGATAAACACTGAAGCTTTCTTT.

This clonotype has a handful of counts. The CDR3: CSVRGTGRGQPQHF. CDR3 in DNA: TGCAGCGTCCGCGGGACAGGTCGGGGACAGCCCCAGCATTTT. V usage is TRBV29-1 and J usage is TRBJ1-5; the match to TRBD1 covers 8 bases. Trimming removed 6 bases from V and 7 bases from J; junction bases left unmatched: 11. The CDR3 runs 14 residues. Germline V gene sequence: CDR1 SQVTM, CDR2 ANQGSEA. The full variable domain, in which reference TRBV29-1 and TRBJ1-5 provide the parts outside the CDR3, is SAVISQKPSRDICQRGTSLTIQCQVDSQVTMMFWYRQQPGQSLTLIATANQGSEATYESGFVIDKFPISRPNLTFSTLTVSNMSPEDSSIYLCSVRGTGRGQPQHFGDGTRLSIL.

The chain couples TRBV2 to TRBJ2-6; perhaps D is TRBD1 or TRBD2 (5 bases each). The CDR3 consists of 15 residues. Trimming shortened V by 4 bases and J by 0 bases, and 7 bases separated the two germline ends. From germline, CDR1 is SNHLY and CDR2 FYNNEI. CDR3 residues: CASSGDRSGANVLTF. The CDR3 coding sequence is TGTGCCAGCAGTGGGGACCGCTCTGGGGCCAACGTCCTGACTTTC.

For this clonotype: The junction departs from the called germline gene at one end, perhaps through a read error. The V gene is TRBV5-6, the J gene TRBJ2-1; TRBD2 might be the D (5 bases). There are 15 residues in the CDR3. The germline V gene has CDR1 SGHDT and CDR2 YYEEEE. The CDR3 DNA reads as TGTGCCAGCAACCACGGCCAGGACTCCTACGATGAGCAGTTCTTC. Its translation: CASNHGQDSYDEQFF.

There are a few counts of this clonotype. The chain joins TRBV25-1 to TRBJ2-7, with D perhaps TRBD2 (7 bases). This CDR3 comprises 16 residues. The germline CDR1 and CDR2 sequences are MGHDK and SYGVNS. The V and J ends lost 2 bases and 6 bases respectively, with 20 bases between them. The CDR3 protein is CASSEPEGTGRVEQYF. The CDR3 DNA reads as TGTGCCAGCAGTGAACCCGAGGGTACAGGGAGGGTCGAGCAGTACTTC.

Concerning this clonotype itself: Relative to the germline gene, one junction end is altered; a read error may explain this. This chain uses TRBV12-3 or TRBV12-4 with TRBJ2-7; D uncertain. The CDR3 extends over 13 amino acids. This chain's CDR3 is CASSLGGPYERYF. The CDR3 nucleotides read TGTGCCAGCAGTTTAGGAGGCCCCTACGAGCGGTACTTC.